The 17 T cell receptor beta chains reported below all come from one sample, sequenced in a study of blood T cells in healthy people across ages. The authors ran a second PCR of 7 to 11 cycles using a sample-barcoded 5' primer and a J-beta primer mix. MiXCR, applied by TCRdb to the 5' RACE reads, yields one record per CDR3 protein. The top ten hold 3% to 4% of the sample, which has 550,000 to 750,000 distinct CDR3 sequences, about 21% seen once. Sample: blood. These receptors were taken from a man in his 70s in good health.

This clonotype came up many times. This chain links TRBV2 with TRBJ2-3, with D unclear. CDR1 is SNHLY, CDR2 FYNNEI, per germline. The CDR3 covers 11 residues. The V end lost 8 bases, the J end lost 4 bases, and 7 bases lay between the germline ends. CDR3 region: CASAPADTQYF. The CDR3 nucleotides are TGTGCCAGCGCTCCCGCAGATACGCAGTATTTT.

This rearrangement joins TRBV3-1 to TRBJ2-1, with D perhaps matching TRBD1 (6 bases). Germline lookup yields CDR1 LGHDT and CDR2 YNNKEL (reference sequence). The CDR3 sequence is 13 residues long. V shed 1 base and J shed 9 bases, with 10 bases lying between them. The CDR3 sequence is CASSQGTRGEQFF. Written as DNA, the CDR3 is TGTGCCAGCAGCCAAGGGACCAGGGGTGAGCAGTTCTTC.

This clonotype was counted between two and nine times. V gene TRBV6-6 combines with J gene TRBJ1-2, with 7 bases identical to TRBD1. J gave up 1 base and V 11 bases, and 13 bases lay outside the gene matches. The CDR3 is 15 residues long. The germline V gene has CDR1 MNHNY and CDR2 SVGAGI (reference sequence). Here the CDR3 DNA reads TGTGCCGCCACCCCGGGCAGGGGGATTAACTATGGCTACACCTTC. This codes for CAATPGRGINYGYTF.

V gene TRBV18 combines with J gene TRBJ2-5; D not resolved. There are 14 residues in the CDR3. Deletions cut 6 bases from V and 4 bases from J, with 15 bases between. Germline CDR1 KGHSH, CDR2 LQKENI. This chain's CDR3 is CASSPTGERETQYF. Written as DNA, the CDR3 is TGTGCCAGCTCGCCCACGGGTGAGAGAGAGACCCAGTACTTC.

This clonotype came up a few times. The V call is TRBV28, the J call TRBJ1-4; D gene uncertain. Germline CDR1 MDHEN, CDR2 SYDVKM. Trimming shortened V by 10 bases and J by 9 bases, and 9 bases separated the two germline ends. The CDR3 is made up of 10 amino acids. Here the CDR3 DNA reads TGTGCCACCGGCGGGCAAAAACTGTTTTTT. Translating gives CATGGQKLFF.

This clonotype was observed a few times. This chain connects TRBV7-3 to TRBJ2-1, with 7 bases identical to TRBD2. This CDR3 spans 16 amino acids. CDR1 and CDR2 (germline): SGHTA, FQGTGA. The trim removed 1 base at V and 5 bases at J, leaving 8 bases unmatched. CDR3 in amino acids: CASSLNLGTNHNEQFF. Here the CDR3 DNA reads TGTGCCAGCAGCTTAAATTTAGGGACTAACCACAATGAGCAGTTCTTC.

This chain links TRBV6-1 with TRBJ2-5, with 7 positions matching TRBD2. V was clipped by 7 bases and J by 11 bases; unmatched bases: 13. CDR1 is MNHNS and CDR2 is SASEGT in the germline V gene. The CDR3 covers 13 residues. The CDR3 is CASIGGSWYKQYF. CDR3 in DNA: TGTGCCAGCATCGGCGGGAGTTGGTACAAGCAGTACTTC.

This clonotype was seen repeatedly, ten times or more. The rearrangement uses TRBV20-1 and TRBJ2-2; D is unresolved. The germline V and J ends were trimmed by 4 bases and 4 bases, with 13 bases remaining between them. This CDR3 contains 14 residues. Germline V gene lookup returns CDR1 DFQATT and CDR2 SNEGSKA (reference sequence). The CDR3 nucleotides read TGCAGTGCTAAATATCACGGGTCCACCGGGGAGCTGTTTTTT. Protein sequence: CSAKYHGSTGELFF.

The CDR3 nucleotides are TGTGCCAGCAGCAAACCCCTAGCGGGAGGGTGGGACACAGATACGCAGTATTTT. It translates to CASSKPLAGGWDTDTQYF. The V gene is TRBV2, the J gene TRBJ2-3; the match to TRBD2 covers 12 bases. Trimming removed 6 bases from V and 2 bases from J; junction bases left unmatched: 12. Germline CDR1 is SNHLY and CDR2 is FYNNEI. The CDR3 is made up of 18 amino acids.

The rearrangement links TRBV20-1 to TRBJ1-3; D unresolved. V lost 1 base, J lost 0 bases, and 7 bases lay in between. There are 14 residues in the CDR3. Germline assignment: CDR1 DFQATT and CDR2 SNEGSKA (reference sequence). The CDR3 region has the DNA TGCAGTGCTAGAGGTCAGCACTCTGGAAACACCATATATTTT. Translation: CSARGQHSGNTIYF.

This clonotype has a handful of counts. The CDR3 DNA reads TGTGCCAGAGAAGCGGGGGAAGCGGTTGATACGCAGTATTTT. Its protein product is CAREAGEAVDTQYF. This chain links TRBV2 with TRBJ2-3; 8 bases are shared with TRBD2. V lost 9 bases and J lost 6; bases outside the gene matches: 11. The CDR3 extends over 14 amino acids. The germline gives CDR1 SNHLY, CDR2 FYNNEI.

This clonotype was seen a handful of times. The V call is TRBV4-1, the J call TRBJ1-1; 7 nucleotides agree with TRBD1. This CDR3 is 16 amino acids long. The germline CDR1 and CDR2 sequences are MGHRA and YSYEKL. V lost 2 bases and J lost 2; bases outside the gene matches: 8. CDR3 DNA sequence: TGCGCCAGCAGCCAACCTGGGGAGGGGGCTAACACTGAAGCTTTCTTT. Translation gives CASSQPGEGANTEAFF.

This rearrangement joins TRBV28 to TRBJ2-1; D is perhaps TRBD1 or TRBD2 (5 bases each). The DNA end is more similar to TRBJ2-7, so the J call may be wrong. The CDR3 totals 14 residues. Germline-derived CDR1 and CDR2 are MDHEN and SYDVKM. CDR3 residues: CASSRGRRVSEQYF. Here the CDR3 DNA reads TGTGCCAGCAGTCGGGGACGGAGAGTAAGCGAGCAGTACTTC.

To note about this clonotype: One end of the junction is discordant with germline, which a read error may explain. The gene calls are TRBV5-6 and TRBJ2-5; no reliable D call. CDR1 SGHDT and CDR2 YYEEEE come from the germline V gene. There are 14 residues in the CDR3. The DNA for the CDR3 is TGTGCCGGCAGCTTGGCAAGGGCTGGGGAGACCCAGTACTTC. It yields the protein CAGSLARAGETQYF.

This rearrangement joins TRBV3-1 to TRBJ2-6; D is ambiguous. Between the trimmed V and J ends, which lost 8 bases and 1 base, there was a span of 21 bases. Germline loops: CDR1 LGHDT, CDR2 YNNKEL (reference sequence). This CDR3 region has 18 residues. The CDR3 is CASSPLNTERSGANVLTF. The CDR3 DNA reads TGTGCCAGCTCACCACTCAACACGGAGAGGTCTGGGGCCAACGTCCTGACTTTC.

The CDR3 here is CASSPSYRGQYEQYF. DNA for the CDR3: TGTGCCAGCAGCCCGTCTTACAGGGGTCAATACGAGCAGTACTTC. The chain has TRBV3-1 and TRBJ2-5, with 7 bases fitting TRBD1. Near its end, the DNA agrees better with TRBJ2-7, so the J call may be wrong. CDR3 length: 15 amino acids. The germline CDR1 and CDR2 sequences are LGHDT and YNNKEL (reference sequence).

The rearrangement joins TRBV7-2 to TRBJ2-2, with 8 positions matching TRBD2. The CDR3 is 16 residues long. Germline V gene sequence: CDR1 SGHTA, CDR2 FQGNSA. V lost 2 bases and J lost 4; bases outside the gene matches: 6. CDR3 bases: TGTGCCAGCAGCTTATTAGTAGCGGGATCCACCGGGGAGCTGTTTTTT. Residues: CASSLLVAGSTGELFF.